The present T cell receptor beta chain was sequenced within a study of blood T cells in healthy people across ages. Healthy Caucasians from Russia aged about 6 to 100 served as donors. There are a few counts of this clonotype. The target antigen is unknown. Together with a sample-barcoded 5' primer, a J-beta primer mix was included in a second PCR lasting roughly 6 to 12 cycles. Paired-end reads containing CDR3 totaled no fewer than 3 million for each sample. From the 5' RACE reads, TCRdb called clonotypes with MiXCR, one entry per CDR3 protein. The table lists approximately 1.5 million distinct CDR3 sequences, around 36% of them singletons. Findings of the study overall: As naive T cell percentage varied, TCR beta diversity correlated strongly with it.

J was trimmed by 9 bases and V by 3 bases; bases with no gene match: 4. Germline V gene lookup returns CDR1 LGHDT and CDR2 YNNKEL (reference sequence). CDR3 length: 14 amino acids. This TCR was recovered from a woman under 40 in good health. The chain couples TRBV3-1 to TRBJ1-6, with 8 positions matching TRBD1. The material sequenced was blood. As DNA, the CDR3 is TGTGCCAGCAGCCAGAACAGGGGGGGTTCACCCCTCCACTTT. Translated, it gives CASSQNRGGSPLHF.